The text below deals with one T cell receptor beta chain. Here immunoSEQ multiplex PCR was the method, and the copy in TCRdb shows in-frame clones only, minus some. Among under 45,000 clones, 80% to 90% were seen once, and the ten largest hold around a tenth. The record originates from a study of blood T cell repertoires in COVID-19. The CDR3 covers 15 residues. Trimming took 1 base from V and 6 from J; bases not matched to a gene: 6. Per germline, CDR1 SSHAT and CDR2 FNYEAQ (reference sequence). The sequenced sample was peripheral blood. This chain joins TRBV7-7 and TRBJ2-1; 7 nucleotides line up with TRBD2. The TCR comes from a man older than 75 with active COVID-19. The CDR3: CASSLGGGGGNEQFF. The CDR3 DNA sequence: TGTGCCAGCAGCTTAGGGGGAGGCGGGGGCAATGAGCAGTTCTTC.